A selection of T cell receptor beta chains follows, all from one sample in a study of vaccination effects on CD4 cells after COVID-19. Sequenced by immunoSEQ multiplex PCR; TCRdb stores in-frame clones only, minus some. The sample has some 50,000 clones, around three quarters seen once. These receptors' antigens are unknown. The material was CD4+ T cells from PBMCs cultured without peptide, obtained after COVID-19 vaccination. Receptor source: a human donor who had a prior SARS-CoV-2 infection. Each CDR3 is given with its conserved first and last residue. The D gene is left open where the match is weak. Where a row states a size, it is once, few, many or the class of an expanded clone; other rows omit it.

V gene	J gene	clone size	D gene	CDR3 DNA	CDR3 protein
TRBV19	TRBJ2-1	-	-	TGTGCCAGTAGTCAAACTGGCAGTCCTAATTCCAATGAGCAGTTCTTC	CASSQTGSPNSNEQFF
TRBV4-3	TRBJ2-7	-	TRBD1	TGCGCCAGCAGCCAAGGCGTACAGGGGGTATACGAGCAGTACTTC	CASSQGVQGVYEQYF
TRBV11-2	TRBJ1-2	-	-	TGTGCCAGCAGCTTAGGAAAAGGGGAATACACCTTC	CASSLGKGEYTF
TRBV6-6	TRBJ2-7	-	TRBD1	TGTGCCAGCTCAACTCAGGGGGATGCCTCCTACGAGCAGTACTTC	CASSTQGDASYEQYF
TRBV23-1	TRBJ2-1	-	-	TGCGCCAGCAGACCAATATGGGGGGACAGAGTATGGCCCATGAAATATGAGCAGTTCTTC	CASRPIWGDRVWPMKYEQFF
TRBV14	TRBJ2-1	-	TRBD2	TGTGCCAGCAGCCAAGAATTTGGCGGGGGGGCCTACAATGAGCAGTTCTTC	CASSQEFGGGAYNEQFF
TRBV11-2	TRBJ2-1	-	-	TGTGCCAGCAGCTTATCCTCCTACAATGAGCAGTTCTTC	CASSLSSYNEQFF
TRBV15	TRBJ2-2	once	-	TGTGCCACCAGCAACGCAGGGAGGCACGGGGAGCTGTTTTTT	CATSNAGRHGELFF
TRBV5-5	TRBJ2-3	-	TRBD1	TGTGCCAGCAGCCGCAAGGGGACAGGATTCCAACCAGATACGCAGTATTTT	CASSRKGTGFQPDTQYF
TRBV11-2	TRBJ2-3	-	-	TGTGCCAGCAGCAGGCCGGACTTCCCACATAGCACAGATACGCAGTATTTT	CASSRPDFPHSTDTQYF
TRBV5-1	TRBJ1-4	-	-	TGCGCCAGCAGCTCGGAGGGGGCAACTAATGAAAAACTGTTTTTT	CASSSEGATNEKLFF
TRBV14	TRBJ1-1	-	-	TGTGCCAGCAGCCAAGGGAGGGGGGTGAACACTGAAGCTTTCTTT	CASSQGRGVNTEAFF
TRBV5-1	TRBJ1-4	-	TRBD1	TGCGCCAGCAGCGTGGGACAGCAGAATGAAAAACTGTTTTTT	CASSVGQQNEKLFF
TRBV4-3	TRBJ1-1	few	-	TGCGCCAGCAGCCAAGATGTAATGCAGGAGAACACTGAAGCTTTCTTT	CASSQDVMQENTEAFF
TRBV2	TRBJ2-3	-	TRBD2	TGTGCCAGCGGAATAGCGGGAGATACGCAGTATTTT	CASGIAGDTQYF
TRBV4-3	TRBJ2-1	-	TRBD2	TGCGCCAGCAGCCAACGAGCGGGAACCTACAATGAGCAGTTCTTC	CASSQRAGTYNEQFF
TRBV2	TRBJ1-6	-	-	TGTGCCAGCGGGGCCTCCTATAATTCACCCCTCCACTTT	CASGASYNSPLHF
TRBV4-2	TRBJ1-2	-	-	TGTGCCAGCAGGGAAGGTAGTCATCCTAACTATGGCTACACCTTC	CASREGSHPNYGYTF
TRBV4-2	TRBJ2-7	-	-	TGTGCCAGCAGCCAAGACCGAAGGTCCTACGAGCAGTACTTC	CASSQDRRSYEQYF
TRBV9	TRBJ2-1	once	-	TGTGCCAGCAGCCCCCAAATATCCTCCTACAATGAGCAGTTCTTC	CASSPQISSYNEQFF
TRBV2	TRBJ2-1	-	-	TGTGCCAGCAGTGACCGGACTCGATACAATGAGCAGTTCTTC	CASSDRTRYNEQFF
TRBV11-2	TRBJ1-2	few	-	TGTGCCAGCAGCGCCCTAGGGGTTGGGGATGGCTACACCTTC	CASSALGVGDGYTF
TRBV9	TRBJ2-5	-	-	TGTGCCAGCAGCGTACTCGAGACCCAGTACTTC	CASSVLETQYF
TRBV7-7	TRBJ2-5	once	-	TGTGCTAGCAGCTTACTAATTGGTGCGGAAGAGACCCAGTACTTC	CASSLLIGAEETQYF
TRBV5-4	TRBJ2-6	-	-	TGTGCCAGCAGCTTGTCCGGGTCTGGGGCCAACGTCCTGACTTTC	CASSLSGSGANVLTF
TRBV19	TRBJ1-5	-	-	TGTGCCAGTAGCCCCCATTATCAGCCCCAGCATTTT	CASSPHYQPQHF
TRBV7-3	TRBJ2-1	-	-	TGTGCCAGCAGCTCTGGACAGCTCTCCTACAATGAGCAGTTCTTC	CASSSGQLSYNEQFF
TRBV7-9	TRBJ2-3	few	TRBD2	TGTGCCAGCAGCCCGGGACTACCCGTGGATACGCAGTATTTT	CASSPGLPVDTQYF
TRBV6-5	TRBJ2-7	-	TRBD1	TGTGCCAGCAGGGACAGGGTGAGCTCCTACGAGCAGTACTTC	CASRDRVSSYEQYF
TRBV18	TRBJ2-1	-	TRBD2	TGTGCCAGCTCACTAACTAGCGGGAGGGCCTTTAATGAGCAGTTCTTC	CASSLTSGRAFNEQFF
TRBV2	TRBJ1-5	once	-	TGTGCCAGCAGTGAATTCGGCAGGGACAATCAGCCCCAGCATTTT	CASSEFGRDNQPQHF
TRBV15	TRBJ2-5	-	TRBD2	TGTGCCACCAGCAGAGATTGGAAAACTAGCGGGGTCCAAGAGACCCAGTACTTC	CATSRDWKTSGVQETQYF
TRBV30	TRBJ1-6	-	-	TGTGCCTGGAGTGCACCCTTCTACAGGGAACGAAATTCACCCCTCCACTTT	CAWSAPFYRERNSPLHF
TRBV6-5	TRBJ2-3	-	TRBD2	TGTGCCAGCAGGGCGGGGGTAGGGACAGATACGCAGTATTTT	CASRAGVGTDTQYF
TRBV7-2	TRBJ2-7	-	-	TGTGCCAGCAGCCTCAATCCGCCCGTAGGGGGGCGCGGTTACGAGCAGTACTTC	CASSLNPPVGGRGYEQYF
TRBV3-1/TRBV3-2	TRBJ1-2	-	TRBD1	TGTGCCAGCAGCCACAAAGCAGGGGGCGATGGCTACACCTTC	CASSHKAGGDGYTF
TRBV12-5	TRBJ1-5	-	-	TGTGCTAGTGGACGGACCTCAGAGGGTCAGCCCCAGCATTTT	CASGRTSEGQPQHF
TRBV24-1	TRBJ2-1	-	-	TGTGCCACCAGTGATTTACTTCGACTAGTAACGTTCTTC	CATSDLLRLVTFF
TRBV9	TRBJ1-3	few	TRBD1	TGTGCCAGCAGCGACCGGGACAGGGGAACTCATTTTGGAAACACCATATATTTT	CASSDRDRGTHFGNTIYF
TRBV7-9	TRBJ1-3	-	-	TGTGCCAGCAGCTTATCAGGGGCGGGAAACACCATATATTTT	CASSLSGAGNTIYF
TRBV30	TRBJ2-3	-	-	TGTGCCTGGAGTGTGACAGATACGCAGTATTTT	CAWSVTDTQYF
TRBV4-3	TRBJ2-2	-	-	TGCGCCAGCAGCCAAGTGATTAGCCACTATAACACCGGGGAGCTGTTTTTT	CASSQVISHYNTGELFF
TRBV7-8	TRBJ2-2	-	TRBD2	TGTGCCAGCAGACATCGGGGACTAGCGGGAGGGACGGGCACCGGGGAGCTGTTTTTT	CASRHRGLAGGTGTGELFF
TRBV3-1/TRBV3-2	TRBJ1-3	-	-	TGTGCCAGCAGCCAAGGATCTCTCTCTGGAAACACCATATATTTT	CASSQGSLSGNTIYF
TRBV6-6	TRBJ1-2	-	TRBD1	TGTGCCAGCGGTACGGACAGGGTGGATGGCTACACCTTC	CASGTDRVDGYTF
TRBV5-1	TRBJ2-2	-	-	TGCGCCAGCAGCTTGACGGGGAGAACGCCCACCGGGGAGCTGTTTTTT	CASSLTGRTPTGELFF
TRBV10-3	TRBJ1-1	few	-	TGTGCCATCAGTGAGGAGGGGTTAGGCACTGAAGCTTTCTTT	CAISEEGLGTEAFF
TRBV10-3	TRBJ1-1	-	-	TGTGCCATCAGTGATGCCCGTGAGACTGAAGCTTTCTTT	CAISDARETEAFF
TRBV10-3	TRBJ1-6	-	TRBD1	TGTGCCATCAGTGACGGCCGGGGGACAGTTAATTCACCCCTCCACTTT	CAISDGRGTVNSPLHF
TRBV7-8	TRBJ2-7	-	-	TGTGCCAGCAGCTTATACCCCTATACGGGGGCCCCTCTCGAGCAGTACTTC	CASSLYPYTGAPLEQYF
TRBV30	TRBJ1-3	-	-	TGTGCCTGGGGGAATCGCGGAAACACCATATATTTT	CAWGNRGNTIYF
TRBV2	TRBJ2-1	-	-	TGTGCCAGCAGTGATCCGGGACACCAACTCAATGAGCAGTTCTTC	CASSDPGHQLNEQFF
TRBV5-3	TRBJ2-7	-	-	TGTGCCAGAAGCTTGATCGGGGGATACGAGCAGTACTTC	CARSLIGGYEQYF